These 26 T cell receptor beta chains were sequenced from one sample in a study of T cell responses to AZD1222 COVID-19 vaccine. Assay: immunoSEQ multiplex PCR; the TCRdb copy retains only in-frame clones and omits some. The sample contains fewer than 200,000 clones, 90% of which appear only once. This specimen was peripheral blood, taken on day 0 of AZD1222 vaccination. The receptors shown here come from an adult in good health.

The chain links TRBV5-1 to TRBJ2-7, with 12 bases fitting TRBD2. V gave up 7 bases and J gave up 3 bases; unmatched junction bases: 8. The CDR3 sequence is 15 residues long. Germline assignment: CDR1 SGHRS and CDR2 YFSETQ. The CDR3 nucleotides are TGCGCCAGCGCCCCGTCGACTAGCGGGGGCTACGAGCAGTACTTC. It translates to CASAPSTSGGYEQYF. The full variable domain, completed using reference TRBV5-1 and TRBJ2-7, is KAGVTQTPRYLIKTRGQQVTLSCSPISGHRSVSWYQQTPGQGLQFLFEYFSETQRNKGNFPGRFSGRQFSNSRSEMNVSTLELGDSALYLCASAPSTSGGYEQYFGPGTRLTVT.

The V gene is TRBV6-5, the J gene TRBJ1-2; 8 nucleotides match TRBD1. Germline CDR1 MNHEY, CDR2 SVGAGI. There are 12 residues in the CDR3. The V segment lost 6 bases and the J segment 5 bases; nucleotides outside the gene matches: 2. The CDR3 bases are TGTGCCAGCAGCGGACAGGGATATGGCTACACCTTC. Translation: CASSGQGYGYTF.

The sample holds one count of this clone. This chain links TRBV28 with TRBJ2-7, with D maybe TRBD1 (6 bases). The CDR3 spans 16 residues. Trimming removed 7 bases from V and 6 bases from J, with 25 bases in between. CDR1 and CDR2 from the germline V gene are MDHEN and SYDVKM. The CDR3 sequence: CASTRVGQGYSPEQYF. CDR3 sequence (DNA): TGTGCCAGCACCCGGGTGGGTCAGGGGTATAGCCCCGAGCAGTACTTC. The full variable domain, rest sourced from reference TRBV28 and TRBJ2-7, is DVKVTQSSRYLVKRTGEKVFLECVQDMDHENMFWYRQDPGLGLRLIYFSYDVKMKEKGDIPEGYSVSREKKERFSLILESASTNQTSMYLCASTRVGQGYSPEQYFGPGTRLTVT.

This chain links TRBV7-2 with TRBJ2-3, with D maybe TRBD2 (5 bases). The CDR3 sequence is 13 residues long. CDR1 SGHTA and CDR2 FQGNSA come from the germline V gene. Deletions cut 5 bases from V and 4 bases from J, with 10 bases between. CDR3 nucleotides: TGTGCCAGCAGCCACGGAGGCCCAGATACGCAGTATTTT. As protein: CASSHGGPDTQYF. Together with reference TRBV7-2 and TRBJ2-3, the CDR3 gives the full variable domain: GAGVSQSPSNKVTEKGKDVELRCDPISGHTALYWYRQSLGQGLEFLIYFQGNSAPDKSGLPSDRFSAERTGGSVSTLTIQRTQQEDSAVYLCASSHGGPDTQYFGPGTRLTVL.

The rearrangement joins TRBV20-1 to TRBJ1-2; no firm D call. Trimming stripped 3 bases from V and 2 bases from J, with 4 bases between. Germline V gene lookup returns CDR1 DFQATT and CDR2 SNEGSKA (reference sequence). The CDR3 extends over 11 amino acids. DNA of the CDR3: TGCAGTGCTAGCTCCAACTATGGCTACACCTTC. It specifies CSASSNYGYTF.

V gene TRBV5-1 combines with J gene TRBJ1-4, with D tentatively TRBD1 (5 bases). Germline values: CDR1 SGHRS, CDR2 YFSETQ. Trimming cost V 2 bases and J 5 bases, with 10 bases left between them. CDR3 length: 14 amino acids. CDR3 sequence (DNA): TGCGCCAGCAGCTTAGGGACCCTAAATGAAAAACTGTTTTTT. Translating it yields CASSLGTLNEKLFF.

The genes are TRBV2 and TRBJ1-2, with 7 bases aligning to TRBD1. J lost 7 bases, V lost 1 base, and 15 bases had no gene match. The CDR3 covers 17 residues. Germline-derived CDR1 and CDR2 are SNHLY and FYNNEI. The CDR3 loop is CASSEGTGDRRLPGYTF. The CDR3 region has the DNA TGTGCCAGCAGTGAAGGAACAGGGGACAGAAGGCTTCCTGGCTACACCTTC.

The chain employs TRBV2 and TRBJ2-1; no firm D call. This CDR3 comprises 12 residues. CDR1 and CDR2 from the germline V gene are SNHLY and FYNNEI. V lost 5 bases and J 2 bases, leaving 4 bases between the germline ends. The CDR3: CASSPAYNEQFF. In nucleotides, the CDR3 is TGTGCCAGCAGTCCAGCCTACAATGAGCAGTTCTTC.

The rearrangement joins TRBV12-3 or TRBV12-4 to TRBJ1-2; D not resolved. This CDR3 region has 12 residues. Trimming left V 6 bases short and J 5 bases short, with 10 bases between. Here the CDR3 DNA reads TGTGCCAGCAGCCCCGCCGAATATGGCTACACCTTC. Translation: CASSPAEYGYTF.

This CDR3 is CASIMTGFNQPQHF. DNA for the CDR3: TGTGCCAGCATTATGACAGGCTTCAATCAGCCCCAGCATTTT. The rearrangement uses TRBV6-5 and TRBJ1-5; TRBD1 is a possible D gene (6 bases). Deletions cut 7 bases from V and 3 bases from J, with 13 bases between. The CDR3 extends over 14 amino acids. Germline CDR1 is MNHEY and CDR2 is SVGAGI.

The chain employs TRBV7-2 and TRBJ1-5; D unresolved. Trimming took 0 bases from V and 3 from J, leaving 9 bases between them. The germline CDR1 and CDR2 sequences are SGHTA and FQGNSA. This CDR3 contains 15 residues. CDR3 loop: CASSLATVANQPQHF. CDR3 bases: TGTGCCAGCAGCTTAGCAACAGTAGCCAATCAGCCCCAGCATTTT.

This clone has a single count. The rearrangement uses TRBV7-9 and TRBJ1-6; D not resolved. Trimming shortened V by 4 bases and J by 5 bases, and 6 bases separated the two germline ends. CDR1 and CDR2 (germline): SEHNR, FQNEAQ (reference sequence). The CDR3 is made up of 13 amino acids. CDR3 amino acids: CASSSLDNSPLHF. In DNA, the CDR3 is TGTGCCAGCAGCTCCTTAGATAATTCACCCCTCCACTTT.

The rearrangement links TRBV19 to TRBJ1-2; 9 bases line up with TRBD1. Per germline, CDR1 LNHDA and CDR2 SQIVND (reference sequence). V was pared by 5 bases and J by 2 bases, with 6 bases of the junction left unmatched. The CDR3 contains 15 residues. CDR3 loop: CASSFTDRGNYGYTF. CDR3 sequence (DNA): TGTGCCAGTAGTTTTACGGACAGGGGAAACTATGGCTACACCTTC.

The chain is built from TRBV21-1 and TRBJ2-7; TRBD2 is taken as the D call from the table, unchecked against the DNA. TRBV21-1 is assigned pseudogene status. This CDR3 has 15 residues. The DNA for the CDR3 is TGTGCCAGCAGCAAAGTGGAGGCCCCGGGGAACGAGCAGTACTTC. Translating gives CASSKVEAPGNEQYF.

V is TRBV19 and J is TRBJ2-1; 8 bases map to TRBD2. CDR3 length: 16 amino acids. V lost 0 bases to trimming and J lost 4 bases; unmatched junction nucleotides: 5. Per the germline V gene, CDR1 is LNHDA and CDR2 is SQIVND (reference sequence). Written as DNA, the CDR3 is TGTGCCAGTAGTATAGATCACGGGAGGGGGTACAATGAGCAGTTCTTC. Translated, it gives CASSIDHGRGYNEQFF. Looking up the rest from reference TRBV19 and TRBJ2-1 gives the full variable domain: DGGITQSPKYLFRKEGQNVTLSCEQNLNHDAMYWYRQDPGQGLRLIYYSQIVNDFQKGDIAEGYSVSREKKESFPLTVTSAQKNPTAFYLCASSIDHGRGYNEQFFGPGTRLTVL.

The CDR3 DNA follows: TGTGCCAGTTCGGACAGTAGCTCCTACGAGCAGTACTTC. This translates into CASSDSSSYEQYF. V and J are TRBV19 and TRBJ2-7, with D possibly matching TRBD1 (6 bases). CDR1 is LNHDA, CDR2 SQIVND, per germline (reference sequence). The CDR3 runs to 13 residues. The V and J ends lost 8 bases and 0 bases respectively, with 11 bases between them.

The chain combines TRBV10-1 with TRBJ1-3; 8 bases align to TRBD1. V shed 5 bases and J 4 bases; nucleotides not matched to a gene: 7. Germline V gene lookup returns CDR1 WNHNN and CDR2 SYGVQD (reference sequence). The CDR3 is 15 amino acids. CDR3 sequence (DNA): TGCGCCAGCAGTCCGGGACAGGTGCCCGGAAACACCATATATTTT. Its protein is CASSPGQVPGNTIYF.

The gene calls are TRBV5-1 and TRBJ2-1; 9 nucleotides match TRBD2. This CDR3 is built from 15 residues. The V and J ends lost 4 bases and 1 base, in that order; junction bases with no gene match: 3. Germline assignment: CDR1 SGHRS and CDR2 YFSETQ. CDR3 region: CASSGAGGSYNEQFF. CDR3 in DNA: TGCGCCAGCAGCGGAGCGGGGGGATCCTACAATGAGCAGTTCTTC.

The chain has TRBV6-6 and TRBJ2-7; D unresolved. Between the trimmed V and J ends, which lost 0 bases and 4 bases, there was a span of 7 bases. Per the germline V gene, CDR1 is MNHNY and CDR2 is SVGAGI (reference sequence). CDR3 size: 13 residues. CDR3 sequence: CASSYSTGYEQYF. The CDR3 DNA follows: TGTGCCAGCAGTTACTCGACCGGTTACGAGCAGTACTTC.

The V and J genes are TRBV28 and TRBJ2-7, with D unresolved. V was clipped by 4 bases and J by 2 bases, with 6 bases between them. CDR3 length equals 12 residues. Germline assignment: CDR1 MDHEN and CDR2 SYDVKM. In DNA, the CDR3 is TGTGCCAGCAGTTCGGTTACCTACGAGCAGTACTTC. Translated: CASSSVTYEQYF.

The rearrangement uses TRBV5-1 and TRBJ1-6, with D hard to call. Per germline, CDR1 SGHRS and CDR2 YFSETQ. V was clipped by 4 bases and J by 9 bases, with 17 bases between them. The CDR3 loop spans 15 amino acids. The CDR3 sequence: CASSPDPSGFSPLHF. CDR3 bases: TGCGCCAGCAGCCCCGACCCCTCCGGGTTTTCACCCCTCCACTTT. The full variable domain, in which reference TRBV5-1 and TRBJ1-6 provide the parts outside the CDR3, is KAGVTQTPRYLIKTRGQQVTLSCSPISGHRSVSWYQQTPGQGLQFLFEYFSETQRNKGNFPGRFSGRQFSNSRSEMNVSTLELGDSALYLCASSPDPSGFSPLHFGNGTRLTVT.

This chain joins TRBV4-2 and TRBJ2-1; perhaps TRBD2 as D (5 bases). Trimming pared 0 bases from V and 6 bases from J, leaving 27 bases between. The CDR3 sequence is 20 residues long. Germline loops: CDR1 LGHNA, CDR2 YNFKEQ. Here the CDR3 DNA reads TGTGCCAGCAGCCAAGATCTTGGTACGGGGTCAACTAGTTGGGGCAATGAGCAGTTCTTC. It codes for CASSQDLGTGSTSWGNEQFF.

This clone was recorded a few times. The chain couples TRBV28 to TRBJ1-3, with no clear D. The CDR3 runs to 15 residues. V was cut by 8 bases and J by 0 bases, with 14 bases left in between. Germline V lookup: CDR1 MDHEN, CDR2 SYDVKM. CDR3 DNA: TGTGCCAGCGGCCCCCCCCCGAGCTCTGGAAACACCATATATTTT. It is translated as CASGPPPSSGNTIYF.

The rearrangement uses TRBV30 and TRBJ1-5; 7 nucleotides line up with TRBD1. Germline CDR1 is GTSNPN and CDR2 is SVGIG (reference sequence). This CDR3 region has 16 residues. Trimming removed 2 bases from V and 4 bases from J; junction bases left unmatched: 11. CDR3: CAWSSGTALNNQPQHF. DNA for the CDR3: TGTGCCTGGAGTTCCGGGACAGCCCTGAATAATCAGCCCCAGCATTTT.

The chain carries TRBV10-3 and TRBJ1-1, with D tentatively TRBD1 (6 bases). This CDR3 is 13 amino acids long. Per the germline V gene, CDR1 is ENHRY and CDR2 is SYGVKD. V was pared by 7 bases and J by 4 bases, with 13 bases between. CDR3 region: CAITGARGTEAFF. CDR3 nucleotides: TGTGCCATCACCGGGGCCAGGGGCACTGAAGCTTTCTTT.

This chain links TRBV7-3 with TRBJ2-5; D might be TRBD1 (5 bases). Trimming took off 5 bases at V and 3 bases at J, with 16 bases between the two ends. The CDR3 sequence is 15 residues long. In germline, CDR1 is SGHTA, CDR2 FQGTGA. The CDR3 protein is CASSPWEGEKETQYF. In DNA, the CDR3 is TGTGCCAGCAGCCCCTGGGAAGGGGAAAAAGAGACCCAGTACTTC.